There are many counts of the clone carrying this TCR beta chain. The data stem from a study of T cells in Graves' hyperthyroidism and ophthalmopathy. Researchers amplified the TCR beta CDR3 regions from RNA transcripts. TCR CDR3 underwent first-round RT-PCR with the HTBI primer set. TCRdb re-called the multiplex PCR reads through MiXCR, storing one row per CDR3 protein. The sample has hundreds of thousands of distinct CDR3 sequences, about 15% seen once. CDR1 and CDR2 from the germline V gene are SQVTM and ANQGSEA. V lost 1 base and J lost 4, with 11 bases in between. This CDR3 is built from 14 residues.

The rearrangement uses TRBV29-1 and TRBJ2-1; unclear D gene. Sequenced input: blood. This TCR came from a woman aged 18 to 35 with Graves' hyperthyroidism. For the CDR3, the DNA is TGCAGCGTTGAAGTCGCGACCAGGTACAATGAGCAGTTCTTC. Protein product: CSVEVATRYNEQFF.